This TCR beta chain is drawn from a study of blood T cell repertoires in COVID-19. Study summary: Sites in the United States, Italy and Spain provided acute and convalescent COVID-19 samples. In each case, the material was cDNA or gDNA derived from T cells, B-cell-depleted T cells, or PBMCs.

This clone was counted between two and nine times. The CDR3 runs 21 residues. Germline-derived CDR1 and CDR2 are MGHRA and YSYEKL. Trimming took 0 bases from V and 0 from J; bases not matched to a gene: 11. Study processing details: Reference gene primer amplification yielded estimated nucleated cell counts. The repertoire was sequenced with immunoSEQ multiplex PCR; TCRdb's copy has only in-frame clones and lacks some. V and J calls and clone size come straight from that table; D and trimming were deduced from the DNA. The data hold 200,000 to 300,000 clones, with roughly 85% observed a single time. The Seattle site enrolled patients during active infection and followed them longitudinally.

Sample: peripheral blood. The rearrangement uses TRBV4-1 and TRBJ2-4; 13 nucleotides match TRBD2. This receptor was identified in a man in his fifties or sixties with COVID-19, enrolled during active disease. The CDR3 region is CASSQDGPLAGGYLAKNIQYF. The CDR3 nucleotides are TGCGCCAGCAGCCAAGATGGTCCACTAGCGGGGGGGTACCTAGCCAAAAACATTCAGTACTTC.